The clone carrying this T cell receptor beta chain came up many times. This sample is part of a study of blood T cells in healthy people across ages. Then a second PCR, running about 6 to 11 cycles, was carried out with a sample-barcoded 5' primer and a J-beta primer mix. Each CDR3 protein is one row after TCRdb ran MiXCR on the 5' RACE reads. The profile shows around 1.5 million distinct CDR3 sequences, around 36% of them singletons. Germline V gene sequence: CDR1 MNHNS, CDR2 SASEGT. The length of the CDR3 is 15 residues. Germline trimming cut 7 bases from V and 8 bases from J; bases unmatched to any gene: 9.

The clonotype comes from a woman in her thirties in good health. J is TRBJ2-3 and V is TRBV6-1; TRBD2 matches at 13 bases. Sample: blood. This CDR3 is CASTRTSGSGGTQYF. The CDR3 region has the DNA TGTGCCAGCACCCGGACTAGCGGGAGTGGAGGTACGCAGTATTTT.